A single sample is the source of the 20 T cell receptor beta chains below, sequenced in a study of identical twins. TCRdb processed the 5' RACE reads anew with MiXCR; each CDR3 protein has one entry. This table has 690,000 or so distinct CDR3 sequences, over 8.5% appearing once. The sample was also linked to a second study, of yellow fever vaccine responses in identical twins.

Sequencing input: PBMCs. The receptors shown here come from a woman aged 18 to 35 in good health.

Only a few counts were recorded for this clonotype. V usage is TRBV29-1 and J usage is TRBJ2-1, with 12 bases matching TRBD2. Trimming at V came to 6 bases and at J to 0 bases, leaving 15 bases not matched to a gene. In germline, CDR1 is SQVTM, CDR2 ANQGSEA. The CDR3 loop spans 19 amino acids. The CDR3 DNA reads TGCAGCGTGGCCCCCTACGCACTAGCGGGGGGTAGCTCCTACAATGAGCAGTTCTTC. Translation gives CSVAPYALAGGSSYNEQFF.

In its sample, this clonotype was seen a few times. The CDR3 loop reads CASSPLLGQETQYF. The CDR3 bases are TGTGCCAGCTCACCACTCCTGGGGCAAGAGACCCAGTACTTC. The chain couples TRBV18 to TRBJ2-5; D is undetermined. Trimming took 1 base from V and 2 from J, leaving 8 bases between them. This CDR3 region has 14 residues. Germline V gene data show CDR1 as KGHSH and CDR2 as LQKENI.

The gene calls are TRBV7-6 and TRBJ2-1; the D gene is possibly TRBD1 (8 bases). The CDR3 contains 16 residues. The germline CDR1 and CDR2 sequences are SGHVS and FNYEAQ. Trimming removed 7 bases at V and 1 base at J, with 17 bases between. The CDR3 sequence: CASTQGAGDSYNEQFF. As DNA, the CDR3 is TGTGCCAGCACCCAGGGGGCGGGAGATTCCTACAATGAGCAGTTCTTC.

The table lists this clonotype with many counts. The chain employs TRBV6-2 or TRBV6-3 and TRBJ2-6; D possibly matches TRBD1 or TRBD2 (5 bases each). The CDR3 sequence is 15 residues long. The germline V and J ends were trimmed by 7 bases and 0 bases, with 10 bases remaining between them. Germline CDR1 MNHEY, CDR2 SVGEGT. CDR3 protein: CASTNGASGANVLTF. The CDR3 bases are TGTGCCAGCACAAACGGGGCCTCTGGGGCCAACGTCCTGACTTTC.

This clonotype was counted at least ten times. The chain links TRBV24-1 to TRBJ2-3, with a tentative D call TRBD2 (7 bases). Trimming left V 0 bases short and J 1 base short, with 13 bases between. The CDR3 runs to 17 residues. Germline assignment: CDR1 KGHDR and CDR2 SFDVKD. This CDR3 is CATSDLWGGDGTDTQYF. Written as DNA, the CDR3 is TGTGCCACCAGTGATTTGTGGGGGGGCGACGGCACAGATACGCAGTATTTT.

This clonotype was seen at least ten times. The chain employs TRBV6-1 and TRBJ2-5; weak D call: TRBD2 (5 bases). Trimming took 1 base from V and 5 from J, leaving 5 bases between them. Germline V gene data show CDR1 as MNHNS and CDR2 as SASEGT. The CDR3 runs 12 residues. This CDR3 reads CASSEGRETQYF. In nucleotides, the CDR3 is TGTGCCAGCAGTGAAGGGAGGGAGACCCAGTACTTC.

This clonotype was recorded at least ten times. The chain couples TRBV7-2 to TRBJ2-5, with 11 nucleotides matching TRBD2. The CDR3 length is 17 residues. Germline V lookup: CDR1 SGHTA, CDR2 FQGNSA. V lost 5 bases to trimming and J lost 0 bases; unmatched junction nucleotides: 8. CDR3 in amino acids: CASSQLRTSGYQETQYF. The CDR3, as DNA: TGTGCCAGCAGCCAGCTAAGGACTAGCGGGTACCAAGAGACCCAGTACTTC.

This clonotype has just a few counts. V gene TRBV19 combines with J gene TRBJ2-2; 7 bases match TRBD1. This CDR3 has 16 residues. Germline loops: CDR1 LNHDA, CDR2 SQIVND (reference sequence). The V and J ends lost 3 bases and 0 bases, in that order; junction bases with no gene match: 4. The CDR3 DNA reads as TGTGCCAGTAGTATTAGGGGGCAAACGAACACCGGGGAGCTGTTTTTT. Residues: CASSIRGQTNTGELFF.

This sequence joins TRBV3-1 and TRBJ2-5; tentative D call: TRBD1 (6 bases). The CDR3 runs 14 residues. Germline V gene data show CDR1 as LGHDT and CDR2 as YNNKEL (reference sequence). V was shortened by 6 bases and J by 3 bases, with 14 bases between the two germline ends. This CDR3 is CASRERDKKETQYF. The CDR3 bases are TGTGCCAGCAGGGAACGGGACAAAAAAGAGACCCAGTACTTC.

The V and J genes are TRBV6-2 or TRBV6-3 and TRBJ2-5; TRBD2 agrees at 8 bases. Germline V lookup: CDR1 MNHEY, CDR2 SVGEGT. The CDR3 is 15 residues long. Trimming cost V 3 bases and J 1 base; bases outside gene matches: 4. The CDR3 DNA is TGTGCCAGCAGTTATTTAGCGGGACTCCAAGAGACCCAGTACTTC. Its protein product is CASSYLAGLQETQYF.

This clonotype was counted many times. V gene TRBV10-3 combines with J gene TRBJ1-5, with D possibly TRBD1 on 5 matching bases. Deletions cut 3 bases from V and 2 bases from J, with 11 bases between. This CDR3 has 15 residues. CDR1 and CDR2 from the germline V gene are ENHRY and SYGVKD. The CDR3: CAISEGENGNQPQHF. CDR3 DNA: TGTGCCATCAGTGAAGGGGAAAATGGCAATCAGCCCCAGCATTTT.

This clonotype occurred a few times. V is TRBV11-2 and J is TRBJ2-7, with a possible D match to TRBD2 (6 bases). Trimming left V 1 base short and J 2 bases short, with 9 bases between. Germline-derived CDR1 and CDR2 are SGHAT and FQNNGV. This CDR3 region has 14 residues. CDR3 bases: TGTGCCAGCAGCTTAGGGAGGGTGGCCTACGAGCAGTACTTC. It specifies CASSLGRVAYEQYF. The full variable domain, completed using reference TRBV11-2 and TRBJ2-7, is EAGVAQSPRYKIIEKRQSVAFWCNPISGHATLYWYQQILGQGPKLLIQFQNNGVVDDSQLPKDRFSAERLKGVDSTLKIQPAKLEDSAVYLCASSLGRVAYEQYFGPGTRLTVT.

This clonotype was found many times. The chain recombines TRBV29-1 with TRBJ1-4; no clear D. The CDR3 extends over 14 amino acids. Looked up from germline, CDR1 is SQVTM and CDR2 is ANQGSEA. V lost 4 bases and J lost 0, with 9 bases in between. For the CDR3, the DNA is TGCAGCGTTGGGGTTGGCTCAACTAATGAAAAACTGTTTTTT. Translated: CSVGVGSTNEKLFF. Variable domain in full (rest from reference TRBV29-1 and TRBJ1-4): SAVISQKPSRDICQRGTSLTIQCQVDSQVTMMFWYRQQPGQSLTLIATANQGSEATYESGFVIDKFPISRPNLTFSTLTVSNMSPEDSSIYLCSVGVGSTNEKLFFGSGTQLSVL.

The rearrangement links TRBV7-9 to TRBJ2-7; 10 bases map to TRBD1. With V trimmed by 5 bases and J by 5 bases, 6 bases remained unmatched. The CDR3 covers 14 residues. The germline V gene has CDR1 SEHNR and CDR2 FQNEAQ (reference sequence). The CDR3 DNA is TGTGCCAGCAGCCACCGGGACAGGGGCCACGAGCAGTACTTC. Translation gives CASSHRDRGHEQYF.

This clonotype was counted between two and nine times. V is TRBV27 and J is TRBJ2-7; 9 bases line up with TRBD1. Germline V gives CDR1 MNHEY, CDR2 SMNVEV (reference sequence). V trimming: 6 bases; J trimming: 4 bases; junction bases outside the gene matches: 4. The CDR3 loop spans 13 amino acids. The CDR3 loop is CASRDRGRYEQYF. Written as DNA, the CDR3 is TGTGCCAGCAGGGACAGGGGACGGTACGAGCAGTACTTC.

This clonotype was seen more than once but under ten times. The CDR3 nucleotides read TGTGCCAGCAGTTACTCAGGTCGGGAGACCCAGTACTTC. Translated: CASSYSGRETQYF. This chain links TRBV6-2 or TRBV6-3 with TRBJ2-5; D unresolved. This CDR3 is 13 amino acids long. Deletions cut 0 bases from V and 5 bases from J, with 7 bases between. CDR1 is MNHEY, CDR2 SVGEGT, per germline.

At least ten counts were recorded for this clonotype. The chain carries TRBV11-3 and TRBJ2-1; D not resolved. Trimming left V 0 bases short and J 10 bases short, with 13 bases between. CDR1 and CDR2 (germline): SGHNT, YENEEA. CDR3 length: 14 residues. CDR3 in amino acids: CASSLDSRAGEQFF. CDR3 DNA: TGTGCCAGCAGCTTAGATTCCCGGGCTGGGGAGCAGTTCTTC. The variable domain in full, with the rest retrieved from reference TRBV11-3 and TRBJ2-1, is EAGVVQSPRYKIIEKKQPVAFWCNPISGHNTLYWYLQNLGQGPELLIRYENEEAVDDSQLPKDRFSAERLKGVDSTLKIQPAELGDSAVYLCASSLDSRAGEQFFGPGTRLTVL.

V usage is TRBV29-1 and J usage is TRBJ1-4, with 11 bases that match TRBD1. V was clipped by 6 bases and J by 10 bases; unmatched bases: 7. The CDR3 extends over 13 amino acids. CDR1 and CDR2 (germline): SQVTM, ANQGSEA. The CDR3 sequence is CSVLDRGRRKLFF. The CDR3 DNA reads as TGCAGCGTCTTGGACAGGGGGCGCAGAAAACTGTTTTTT.

Many counts were recorded for this clonotype. The chain joins TRBV11-3 to TRBJ2-1; 10 bases fit TRBD1. The length of the CDR3 is 13 residues. CDR1 and CDR2 from the germline V gene are SGHNT and YENEEA. V lost 3 bases to trimming and J lost 8 bases; unmatched junction nucleotides: 1. This chain's CDR3 is CASSFGTGDEQFF. The CDR3 DNA reads as TGTGCCAGCAGCTTTGGGACAGGGGATGAGCAGTTCTTC.

This rearrangement joins TRBV11-2 to TRBJ2-2; 7 bases map to TRBD1. The CDR3 length is 13 residues. The germline V gene has CDR1 SGHAT and CDR2 FQNNGV. V was clipped by 4 bases and J by 11 bases; unmatched bases: 7. The CDR3 reads CASSSWDSFELFF. CDR3 DNA sequence: TGTGCCAGCAGCTCCTGGGACAGTTTCGAGCTGTTTTTT.